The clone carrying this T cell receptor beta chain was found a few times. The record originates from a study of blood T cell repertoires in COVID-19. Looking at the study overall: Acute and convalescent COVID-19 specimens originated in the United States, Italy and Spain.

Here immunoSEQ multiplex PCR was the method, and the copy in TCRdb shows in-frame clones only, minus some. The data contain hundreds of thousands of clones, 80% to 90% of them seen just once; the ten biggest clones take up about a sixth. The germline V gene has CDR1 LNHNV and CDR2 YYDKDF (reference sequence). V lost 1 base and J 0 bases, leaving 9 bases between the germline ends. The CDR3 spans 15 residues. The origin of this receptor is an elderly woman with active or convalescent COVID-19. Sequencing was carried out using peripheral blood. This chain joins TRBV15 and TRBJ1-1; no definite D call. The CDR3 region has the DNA TGTGCCACCAGCAGAGGGCGGAACATGAACACTGAAGCTTTCTTT. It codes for CATSRGRNMNTEAFF.